The sequence of this TCR beta chain was determined in a study of T-cell reconstitution after alpha-beta-depleted transplantation in children. Overall study results and limits: About two months after transplant, alpha-beta T cells reportedly came from several hundred expanded graft clones. T-cell counts and diversity at one year post-transplant came mainly from newly produced T cells.

TCRbeta library preparation incorporated unique molecular identifiers. TCRdb re-derived calls from the PCR reads in MiXCR, one entry per CDR3 protein. The data show approximately 500,000 distinct CDR3 sequences, with roughly a quarter seen just once and 36% held by the top ten. A word on this clonotype: Antigen unknown.

This CDR3 has 13 amino acids. V lost 0 bases to trimming and J lost 5 bases; unmatched junction nucleotides: 3. Germline V gives CDR1 GTSNPN, CDR2 SVGIG (reference sequence). This chain joins TRBV30 and TRBJ2-5; TRBD1 matches 7 bases. Sample: PBMCs, taken before TCRalphabeta/CD19-depleted stem cell transplant. This TCR derives from a boy in the first two years of life with Wiskott-Aldrich syndrome, due to receive a stem cell transplant. The CDR3 protein is CAWSVQGSETQYF. CDR3 bases: TGTGCCTGGAGTGTACAGGGGAGTGAGACCCAGTACTTC.